This T cell receptor beta chain is from a study of beta chain features in type 1 diabetes. All of the isolated RNA was reverse transcribed, so expressed TCRB transcripts were sequenced. Millions of reads, on average, came from each naive, central memory and regulatory T cell sample. Some clones are missing from TCRdb's copy, which holds only in-frame ones; the method was immunoSEQ multiplex PCR. The sample includes a few hundred thousand clones, approximately 15% seen only once; the top ten take under 8.5%. This clone was counted between two and nine times. This clonotype was obtained from a man under 40 in good health. The sample was central memory CD4+ T cells from blood.

For the CDR3, the DNA is TGTGCCAGCAGTGAGGAGGGGCCCTATGGCTACACCTTC. Translated, it gives CASSEEGPYGYTF. The chain uses TRBV2 and TRBJ1-2; D may be TRBD1 (5 bases). Germline V gene lookup returns CDR1 SNHLY and CDR2 FYNNEI. V shed 3 bases and J shed 4 bases, with 9 bases lying between them. The CDR3 spans 13 residues.